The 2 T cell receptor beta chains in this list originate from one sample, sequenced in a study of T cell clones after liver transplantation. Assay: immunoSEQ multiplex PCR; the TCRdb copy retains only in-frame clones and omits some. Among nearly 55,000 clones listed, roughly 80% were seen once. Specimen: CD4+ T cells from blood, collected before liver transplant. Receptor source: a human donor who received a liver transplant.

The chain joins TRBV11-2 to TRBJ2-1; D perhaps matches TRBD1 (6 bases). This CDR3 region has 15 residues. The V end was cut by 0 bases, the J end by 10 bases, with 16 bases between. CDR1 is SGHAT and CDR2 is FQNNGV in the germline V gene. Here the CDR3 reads CASSLDRPPGTEQFF. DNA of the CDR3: TGTGCCAGCAGCTTAGACCGACCCCCCGGGACAGAGCAGTTCTTC.

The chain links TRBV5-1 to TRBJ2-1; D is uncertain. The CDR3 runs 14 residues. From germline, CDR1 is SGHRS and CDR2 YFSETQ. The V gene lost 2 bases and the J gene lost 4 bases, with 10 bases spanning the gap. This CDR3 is CASSLGQSYNEQFF. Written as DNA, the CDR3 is TGCGCCAGCAGCTTAGGGCAGAGTTACAATGAGCAGTTCTTC.